These T cell receptor beta chains were read from a single sample in a study of cytotoxic CD8 clonotypes in ibrutinib-treated CLL. Only in-frame clones appear in the TCRdb table, and some are missing; sequencing was by immunoSEQ multiplex PCR. Of about 85,000 clones detected, about 76% appear once; the ten largest clones hold roughly 4.8%. The sequencing used PBMCs, collected after 12 months of ibrutinib treatment. These receptors came from a human donor with chronic lymphocytic leukemia. Each CDR3 is given with its conserved first and last residue. A D gene is named only where the DNA matches it firmly. Clone size is shown for a subset of rows, as once, few, many or a class of expanded clone.

J gene: TRBJ2-5; D gene: -; V gene: TRBV7-6; clone size: -; CDR3 protein: CASSPPGETQYF; CDR3 DNA: TGTGCCAGCAGCCCCCCGGGGGAGACCCAGTACTTC
J gene: TRBJ1-6; D gene: -; V gene: TRBV7-2; clone size: many; CDR3 protein: CASSLRLASPLHF; CDR3 DNA: TGTGCCAGCAGCTTACGGCTAGCTTCACCCCTCCACTTT
J gene: TRBJ2-2; D gene: TRBD2; V gene: TRBV2; clone size: once; CDR3 protein: CASRRGLAQNTGELFF; CDR3 DNA: TGTGCCAGCAGAAGGGGACTAGCGCAAAACACCGGGGAGCTGTTTTTT
J gene: TRBJ2-5; D gene: -; V gene: TRBV6-1; clone size: -; CDR3 protein: CASSEAGPQETQYF; CDR3 DNA: TGTGCCAGCAGTGAGGCGGGCCCCCAAGAGACCCAGTACTTC
J gene: TRBJ2-3; D gene: -; V gene: TRBV27; clone size: -; CDR3 protein: CASSSPSRTAVTQYF; CDR3 DNA: TGTGCCAGCAGTTCCCCCTCCCGGACTGCGGTTACGCAGTATTTT
J gene: TRBJ2-5; D gene: -; V gene: TRBV5-1; clone size: -; CDR3 protein: CASSLGLARETQYF; CDR3 DNA: TGCGCCAGCAGCTTGGGTCTAGCCCGTGAGACCCAGTACTTC
J gene: TRBJ1-5; D gene: -; V gene: TRBV6-4; clone size: -; CDR3 protein: CASSLSPGGAQPQHF; CDR3 DNA: TGTGCCAGCAGTTTATCTCCGGGAGGGGCTCAGCCCCAGCATTTT
J gene: TRBJ1-4; D gene: -; V gene: TRBV28; clone size: -; CDR3 protein: CASSPSWTENEKLFF; CDR3 DNA: TGTGCCAGCAGTCCCTCCTGGACTGAGAATGAAAAACTGTTTTTT
J gene: TRBJ2-3; D gene: TRBD2; V gene: TRBV5-1; clone size: -; CDR3 protein: CASRTSGRMGTDTQYF; CDR3 DNA: TGCGCCAGCAGGACTAGCGGGAGAATGGGTACAGATACGCAGTATTTT
J gene: TRBJ1-1; D gene: -; V gene: TRBV10-3; clone size: -; CDR3 protein: CAIKSSEGTEAFF; CDR3 DNA: TGTGCCATCAAAAGCTCTGAGGGCACTGAAGCTTTCTTT
J gene: TRBJ2-1; D gene: TRBD1; V gene: TRBV5-1; clone size: -; CDR3 protein: CASSLGLGTGVTYNEQFF; CDR3 DNA: TGCGCCAGCAGCTTGGGTTTGGGGACAGGGGTCACCTACAATGAGCAGTTCTTC
J gene: TRBJ2-3; D gene: -; V gene: TRBV6-1; clone size: few; CDR3 protein: CASSEFGGWGTQYF; CDR3 DNA: TGTGCCAGCAGTGAATTTGGCGGGTGGGGTACGCAGTATTTT
J gene: TRBJ2-2; D gene: -; V gene: TRBV5-6; clone size: -; CDR3 protein: CASSVWGTGELFF; CDR3 DNA: TGTGCCAGCAGCGTGTGGGGTACCGGGGAGCTGTTTTTT
J gene: TRBJ1-2; D gene: TRBD1; V gene: TRBV30; clone size: -; CDR3 protein: CAWAQDRVYGYTF; CDR3 DNA: TGTGCCTGGGCCCAGGACAGGGTCTATGGCTACACCTTC
J gene: TRBJ1-1; D gene: TRBD1; V gene: TRBV29-1; clone size: few; CDR3 protein: CSVTSQGAGTEAFF; CDR3 DNA: TGCAGCGTCACATCCCAGGGGGCGGGAACTGAAGCTTTCTTT
J gene: TRBJ2-7; D gene: -; V gene: TRBV19; clone size: -; CDR3 protein: CASRAGPEGREQYF; CDR3 DNA: TGTGCCAGTAGGGCGGGTCCCGAAGGTCGCGAGCAGTACTTC
J gene: TRBJ2-1; D gene: -; V gene: TRBV11-3; clone size: -; CDR3 protein: CASSRIAVYNEQFF; CDR3 DNA: TGTGCCAGCAGCCGGATAGCGGTCTACAATGAGCAGTTCTTC
J gene: TRBJ2-1; D gene: TRBD2; V gene: TRBV27; clone size: -; CDR3 protein: CASSSGTKQFF; CDR3 DNA: TGTGCCAGCAGCTCCGGGACTAAGCAGTTCTTC
J gene: TRBJ1-2; D gene: TRBD1; V gene: TRBV25-1; clone size: -; CDR3 protein: CASSPQGADVYGYTF; CDR3 DNA: TGTGCCAGCAGCCCCCAGGGGGCGGACGTCTATGGCTACACCTTC
J gene: TRBJ2-1; D gene: -; V gene: TRBV5-1; clone size: -; CDR3 protein: CASSLDGSSYNEQFF; CDR3 DNA: TGCGCCAGCAGCTTGGACGGCAGCTCCTACAATGAGCAGTTCTTC
J gene: TRBJ1-2; D gene: TRBD1; V gene: TRBV27; clone size: -; CDR3 protein: CASSLGQAYGYTF; CDR3 DNA: TGTGCCAGCAGTTTGGGACAGGCCTATGGCTACACCTTC
J gene: TRBJ2-7; D gene: -; V gene: TRBV6-1; clone size: -; CDR3 protein: CASSNYEQYF; CDR3 DNA: TGTGCCAGCAGTAACTACGAGCAGTACTTC
J gene: TRBJ2-5; D gene: -; V gene: TRBV28; clone size: -; CDR3 protein: CASSLEALKPQYF; CDR3 DNA: TGTGCCAGCAGTTTAGAGGCCCTCAAGCCCCAGTACTTC
J gene: TRBJ2-7; D gene: -; V gene: TRBV6-5; clone size: -; CDR3 protein: CASSYSSPPAGEQYF; CDR3 DNA: TGTGCCAGCAGTTACTCGAGCCCCCCCGCTGGCGAGCAGTACTTC
J gene: TRBJ2-5; D gene: TRBD2; V gene: TRBV6-5; clone size: -; CDR3 protein: CASSYSGGAQYF; CDR3 DNA: TGTGCCAGCAGTTACTCGGGGGGGGCCCAGTACTTC
J gene: TRBJ1-1; D gene: -; V gene: TRBV19; clone size: -; CDR3 protein: CASSMMGGNTEAFF; CDR3 DNA: TGTGCCAGTAGTATGATGGGCGGGAACACTGAAGCTTTCTTT
J gene: TRBJ2-3; D gene: TRBD1; V gene: TRBV19; clone size: -; CDR3 protein: CASRTGVRTDTQYF; CDR3 DNA: TGTGCCAGTAGGACAGGGGTGAGGACAGATACGCAGTATTTT
J gene: TRBJ2-5; D gene: TRBD1; V gene: TRBV7-9; clone size: -; CDR3 protein: CASSPRTGGETQYF; CDR3 DNA: TGTGCCAGCAGCCCACGGACAGGCGGAGAGACCCAGTACTTC
J gene: TRBJ1-5; D gene: -; V gene: TRBV7-9; clone size: once; CDR3 protein: CASSSHGGPGQPQHF; CDR3 DNA: TGTGCCAGCAGCTCACACGGGGGGCCGGGGCAGCCCCAGCATTTT
J gene: TRBJ2-5; D gene: TRBD2; V gene: TRBV10-3; clone size: -; CDR3 protein: CAISAGLAGGGGETQYF; CDR3 DNA: TGTGCCATCAGCGCGGGACTAGCGGGAGGCGGGGGGGAGACCCAGTACTTC